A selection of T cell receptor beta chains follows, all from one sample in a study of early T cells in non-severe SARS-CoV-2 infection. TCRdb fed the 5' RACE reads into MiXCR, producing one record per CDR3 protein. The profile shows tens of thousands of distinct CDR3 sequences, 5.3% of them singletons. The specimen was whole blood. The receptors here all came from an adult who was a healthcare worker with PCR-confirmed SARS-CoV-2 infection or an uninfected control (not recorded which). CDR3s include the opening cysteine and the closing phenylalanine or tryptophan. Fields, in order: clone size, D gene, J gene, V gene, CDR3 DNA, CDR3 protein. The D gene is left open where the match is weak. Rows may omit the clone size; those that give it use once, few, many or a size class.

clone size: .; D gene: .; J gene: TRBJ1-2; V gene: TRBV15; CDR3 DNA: TGTGCCACCAGCAGAACAGGGATTGGCTACACCTTC; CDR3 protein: CATSRTGIGYTF
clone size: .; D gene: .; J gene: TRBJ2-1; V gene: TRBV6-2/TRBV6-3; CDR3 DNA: TGTGCCAGCAGTTACAAGGTGGCGAGCTCCTACAATGAGCAGTTCTTC; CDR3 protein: CASSYKVASSYNEQFF
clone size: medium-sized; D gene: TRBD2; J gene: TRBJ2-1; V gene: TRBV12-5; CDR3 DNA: TGTGCTAGTGGTTTGCCGCGGGGGGGCTCCTACAATGAGCAGTTCTTC; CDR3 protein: CASGLPRGGSYNEQFF
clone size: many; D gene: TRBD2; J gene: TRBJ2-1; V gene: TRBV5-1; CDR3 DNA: TGCGCCAGCAGCTTGGGAGCGGGAAGCTCCTACAATGAGCAGTTCTTC; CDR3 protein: CASSLGAGSSYNEQFF
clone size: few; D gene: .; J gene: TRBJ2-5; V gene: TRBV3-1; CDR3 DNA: TGTGCCAGCAGCCAAAGGACAGGAGGGGAGACCCAGTACTTC; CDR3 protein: CASSQRTGGETQYF
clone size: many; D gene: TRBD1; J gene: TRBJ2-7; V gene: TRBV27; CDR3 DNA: TGTGCCACCTGGGACAGGTCCTCCTACGAGCAGTACTTC; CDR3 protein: CATWDRSSYEQYF
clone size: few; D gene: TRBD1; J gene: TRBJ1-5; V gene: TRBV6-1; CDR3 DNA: TGTGCCAGCAGTGAAGCAACGGGACAGGGTTATCAGCCCCAGCATTTT; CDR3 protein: CASSEATGQGYQPQHF
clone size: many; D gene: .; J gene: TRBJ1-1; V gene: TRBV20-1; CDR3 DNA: TGCAGTGCAAATGACGCGCAGCACCCCGGCGGGACTGAAGCTTTCTTT; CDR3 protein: CSANDAQHPGGTEAFF
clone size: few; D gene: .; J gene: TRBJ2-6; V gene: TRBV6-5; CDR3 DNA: TGTGCCAGCAGTTACTCCCGGGGGAGGGGGGCCAACGTCCTGACTTTC; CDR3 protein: CASSYSRGRGANVLTF
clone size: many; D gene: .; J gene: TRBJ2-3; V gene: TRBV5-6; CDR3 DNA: TGTGCCAGCAGCTCCGGATGGGAAGGAGATACGCAGTATTTT; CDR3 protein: CASSSGWEGDTQYF
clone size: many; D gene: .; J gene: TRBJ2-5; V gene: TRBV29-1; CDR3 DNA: TGCAGCGTTGAAGGTAGCCGCGAGTGGGAAGAGACCCAGTACTTC; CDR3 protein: CSVEGSREWEETQYF
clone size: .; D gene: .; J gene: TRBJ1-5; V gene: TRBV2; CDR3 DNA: TGTGCCAGCAGTGCGCTGCAGGGGTACAATCAGCCCCAGCATTTT; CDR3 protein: CASSALQGYNQPQHF
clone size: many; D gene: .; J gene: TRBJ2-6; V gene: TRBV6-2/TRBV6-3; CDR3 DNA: TGTGCCAGCAGTTATGGAAGGCACCGGGGGGCCAACGTCCTGACTTTC; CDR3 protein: CASSYGRHRGANVLTF
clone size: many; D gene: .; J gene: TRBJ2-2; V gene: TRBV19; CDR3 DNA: TGTGCCAGTAGTATACGGCTCTTTGGGAACACCGGGGAGCTGTTTTTT; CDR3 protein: CASSIRLFGNTGELFF
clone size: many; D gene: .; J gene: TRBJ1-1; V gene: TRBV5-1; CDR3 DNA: TGCGCCAGCAGCTTCATACAGGGAGCTGAAGCTTTCTTT; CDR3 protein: CASSFIQGAEAFF
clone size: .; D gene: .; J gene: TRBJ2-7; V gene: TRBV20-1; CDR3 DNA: TGCAGTGTAAGCTCCGGTCACGAGCAGTACTTC; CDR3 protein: CSVSSGHEQYF
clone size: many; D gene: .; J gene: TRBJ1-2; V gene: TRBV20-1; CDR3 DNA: TGCAGTGCTAGAGCCCTGACAGACTATGGCTACACCTTC; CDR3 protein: CSARALTDYGYTF
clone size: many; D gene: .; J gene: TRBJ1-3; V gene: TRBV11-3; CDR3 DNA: TGTGCCAGCAGCTTAGTAGGCGGAAACACCATATATTTT; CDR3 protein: CASSLVGGNTIYF
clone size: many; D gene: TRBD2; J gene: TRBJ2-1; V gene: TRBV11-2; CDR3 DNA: TGTGCCAGCAGCTCACCCGGGACTAGCGGGAGGGTGCAGTTCTTC; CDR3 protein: CASSSPGTSGRVQFF
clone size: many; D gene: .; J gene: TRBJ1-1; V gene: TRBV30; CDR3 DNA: TGTGCCTGGAGTTTGGCGAATCCGCTCGGACGCACTGAAGCTTTCTTT; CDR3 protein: CAWSLANPLGRTEAFF
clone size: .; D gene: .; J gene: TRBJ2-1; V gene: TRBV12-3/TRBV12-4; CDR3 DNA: TGTGCCAGCAGTTTGCAGTTCCAAGTTAGCTCCTACAATGAGCAGTTCTTC; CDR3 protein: CASSLQFQVSSYNEQFF
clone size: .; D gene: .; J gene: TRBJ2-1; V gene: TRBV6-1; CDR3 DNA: TGTGCCAGCAGTGTAAGGGGGGGAAGGGAGCAGTTCTTC; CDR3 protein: CASSVRGGREQFF
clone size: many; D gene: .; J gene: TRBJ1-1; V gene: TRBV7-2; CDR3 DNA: TGTGCCAGCAGCTCCGGGACGCAGGGTTGGGCTTTCTTT; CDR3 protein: CASSSGTQGWAFF
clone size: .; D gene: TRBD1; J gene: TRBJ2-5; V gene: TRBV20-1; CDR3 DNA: TGCAGTGCTTCCCCGGGACAGGGGCCGCAAGAGACCCAGTACTTC; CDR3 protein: CSASPGQGPQETQYF
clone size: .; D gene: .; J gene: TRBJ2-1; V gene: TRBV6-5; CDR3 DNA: TGTGCCAGCAGTTCGAGGTACAATGAGCAGTTCTTC; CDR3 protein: CASSSRYNEQFF
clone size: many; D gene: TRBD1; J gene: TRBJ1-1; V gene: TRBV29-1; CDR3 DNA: TGCAGCGGGGTTGGGACAGGGTACGACACTGAAGCTTTCTTT; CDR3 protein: CSGVGTGYDTEAFF
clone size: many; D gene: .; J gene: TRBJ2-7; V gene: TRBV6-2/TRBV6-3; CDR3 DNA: TGTGCCAGCAGCTCACCCTCCTACGAGCAGTACTTC; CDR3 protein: CASSSPSYEQYF
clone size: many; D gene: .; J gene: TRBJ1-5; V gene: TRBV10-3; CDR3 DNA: TGTGCCATCACCACAGGACTTAATCAGCCCCAGCATTTT; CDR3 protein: CAITTGLNQPQHF